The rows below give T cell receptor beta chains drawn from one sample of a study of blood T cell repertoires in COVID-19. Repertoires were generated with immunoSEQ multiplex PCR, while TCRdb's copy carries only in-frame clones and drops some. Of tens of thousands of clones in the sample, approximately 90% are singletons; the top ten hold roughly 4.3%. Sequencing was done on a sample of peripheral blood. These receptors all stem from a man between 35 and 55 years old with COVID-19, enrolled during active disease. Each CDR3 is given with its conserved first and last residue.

CDR3aa: CASSQLTSGGTDTQYF
v_gene: TRBV4-1
j_gene: TRBJ2-3

CDR3aa: CASSFHSGMNTEAFF
v_gene: TRBV28
j_gene: TRBJ1-1

CDR3aa: CASSSGLAGGAYEQYF
v_gene: TRBV5-1
j_gene: TRBJ2-7

CDR3aa: CASSSPPGGTSEAFF
v_gene: TRBV28
j_gene: TRBJ1-1

CDR3aa: CASSGQGIQETQYF
v_gene: TRBV5-1
j_gene: TRBJ2-5

CDR3aa: CASSQVRGYEKLFF
v_gene: TRBV3-1/TRBV3-2
j_gene: TRBJ1-4

CDR3aa: CASSRDNTDTQYF
v_gene: TRBV18
j_gene: TRBJ2-3

CDR3aa: CASSTSGSLADTQYF
v_gene: TRBV2
j_gene: TRBJ2-3

CDR3aa: CASSAQGPSGANVLTF
v_gene: TRBV21-1
j_gene: TRBJ2-6

CDR3aa: CASSQVGTGWAYEQYF
v_gene: TRBV4-1
j_gene: TRBJ2-7

CDR3aa: CASSARGGTSGDSYNEQFF
v_gene: TRBV2
j_gene: TRBJ2-1

CDR3aa: CASSQFFNSPLHF
v_gene: TRBV4-1
j_gene: TRBJ1-6

CDR3aa: CASSFFSSGYNEQFF
v_gene: TRBV5-4
j_gene: TRBJ2-1

CDR3aa: CASTQGQRTEAFF
v_gene: TRBV10-2
j_gene: TRBJ1-1

CDR3aa: CASSPLQGNNSPLHF
v_gene: TRBV18
j_gene: TRBJ1-6

CDR3aa: CASSTGGQVYEQYF
v_gene: TRBV5-1
j_gene: TRBJ2-7

CDR3aa: CASRGTNPKQTQYF
v_gene: TRBV27
j_gene: TRBJ2-5

CDR3aa: CASSLFWVRDRKNIQYF
v_gene: TRBV27
j_gene: TRBJ2-4

CDR3aa: CASSIDRRNEQFF
v_gene: TRBV19
j_gene: TRBJ2-1

CDR3aa: CASSSPGLKNEKLFF
v_gene: TRBV25-1
j_gene: TRBJ1-4

CDR3aa: CASSAKTGGGTEAFF
v_gene: TRBV6-5
j_gene: TRBJ1-1

CDR3aa: CASSLWADNSPLHF
v_gene: TRBV27
j_gene: TRBJ1-6

CDR3aa: CASSQMYQETQYF
v_gene: TRBV3-1/TRBV3-2
j_gene: TRBJ2-5

CDR3aa: CAAWRSGNTIYF
v_gene: TRBV6-5
j_gene: TRBJ1-3

CDR3aa: CASSLDNSYNSPLHF
v_gene: TRBV7-3
j_gene: TRBJ1-6